The rows below give T cell receptor beta chains drawn from one sample of a study of graft-versus-host responses after intestinal transplantation. The method was immunoSEQ multiplex PCR; TCRdb's version includes in-frame clones alone and lacks a portion of them. This table has about 94,000 clones, roughly 90% appearing once. No antigen has been identified for these receptors. The source was unstimulated CD8+ T cells sorted from spleen or lymph node cells, collected before intestinal transplant. These receptors originate from a human donor who received an intestinal transplant. CDR3s include the opening cysteine and the closing phenylalanine or tryptophan. The D gene is left open where the match is weak. Rows give clone size only sometimes, using once, few, many, or a class for an expanded clone.

TRBJ1-1,TRBD1,15,TRBV2,.,TGTGCCAGCAGCCCAGACAGGGGTGTGGGCACTGAAGCTTTCTTT,CASSPDRGVGTEAFF
TRBJ2-5,TRBD2,18,TRBV7-6,.,TGTGCCAGCAGCTTTGGGCGGGAGGGCCGGAACGGCCAAGAGACCCAGTACTTC,CASSFGREGRNGQETQYF
TRBJ1-6,TRBD1,14,TRBV27,.,TGTGCCAGCAGCCCAGGACAGGGGAATTCACCCCTCCACTTT,CASSPGQGNSPLHF
TRBJ2-3,.,18,TRBV28,.,TGTGCCAGCAGTTTTCCCGAAGCAGGGGGGTCCGGGACAGATACGCAGTATTTT,CASSFPEAGGSGTDTQYF
TRBJ2-7,.,15,TRBV4-1,.,TGCGCCAGCAGCCAAGACCGGAGGTTCTCCTACGAGCAGTACTTC,CASSQDRRFSYEQYF
TRBJ2-7,.,14,TRBV6-5,.,TGTGCCAGCAGCAATATGGTTGGGGCGAAGGAGCAGTACTTC,CASSNMVGAKEQYF
TRBJ1-1,.,14,TRBV21-1,.,TGTGCCAGCAGTGATCAGACAGGGAGCACTGAAGCTTTCTTT,CASSDQTGSTEAFF
TRBJ1-1,.,13,TRBV2,.,TGTGCCTCCCAAGAGAGGGCGAACACTGAAGCTTTCTTT,CASQERANTEAFF
TRBJ2-6,.,15,TRBV30,once,TGTGCCTGGAGTTTAGGGAGGACTGGGGCCAACGTCCTGACTTTC,CAWSLGRTGANVLTF
TRBJ2-2,.,16,TRBV6-1,.,TGTGCCAGCAGTGAAATCGGGAGACAGTACACCGGGGAGCTGTTTTTT,CASSEIGRQYTGELFF
TRBJ1-1,TRBD1,15,TRBV11-2,.,TGTGCCAGCAGCCCCCGGGACAGGGGGAACACTGAAGCTTTCTTT,CASSPRDRGNTEAFF
TRBJ1-2,.,17,TRBV28,.,TGTGCCAGCAGTCCCCACTACACGTACAGACTACTCTATGGCTACACCTTC,CASSPHYTYRLLYGYTF
TRBJ2-4,TRBD1,17,TRBV6-4,.,TGTGCCAGCAGTGATTTGGGACAGGGGATACTCAAAAACATTCAGTACTTC,CASSDLGQGILKNIQYF
TRBJ2-7,.,16,TRBV5-6,few,TGTGCCAGCAGCTTGGGCCCCTTCGGGGTTCCCTACGAGCAGTACTTC,CASSLGPFGVPYEQYF
TRBJ1-1,.,16,TRBV7-9,.,TGTGCCAGCAGCAACCAGGGGCAGGGCCGCGGCACTGAAGCTTTCTTT,CASSNQGQGRGTEAFF
TRBJ2-1,TRBD2,16,TRBV28,.,TGTGCCAGCAGTTTATGGCGTCTAGCGGGGAACAATGAGCAGTTCTTC,CASSLWRLAGNNEQFF
TRBJ1-1,.,15,TRBV29-1,.,TGCAGCGTTGAAGGCGGGGATAATTACAACACTGAAGCTTTCTTT,CSVEGGDNYNTEAFF
TRBJ2-7,TRBD2,14,TRBV27,.,TGTGCCAGCAGTCAGGGACTACTCTCCTACGAGCAGTACTTC,CASSQGLLSYEQYF
TRBJ2-2,.,16,TRBV19,.,TGTGCCAGTAGTATAGATTCGTCAGGGGACACCGGGGAGCTGTTTTTT,CASSIDSSGDTGELFF
TRBJ2-1,.,14,TRBV7-8,.,TGTGCCAGCAGCGATAGCGGTTGGCTGAGTGAGCAGTTCTTC,CASSDSGWLSEQFF
TRBJ1-5,.,12,TRBV19,.,TGTGCCAGTAAGGGGCCGAATCAGCCCCAGCATTTT,CASKGPNQPQHF
TRBJ1-1,.,11,TRBV7-9,once,TGTGCCAGCAGCTTAGGAGGGCCCGCTTTCTTT,CASSLGGPAFF
TRBJ2-7,TRBD1,14,TRBV27,.,TGTGCCAGCAGTTTATTCCAGGGGGCCTACGAGCAGTACTTC,CASSLFQGAYEQYF
TRBJ2-7,TRBD1,15,TRBV14,.,TGTGCCAGCAGCCAAGATTCCGCAGGGGGCTACGAGCAGTACTTC,CASSQDSAGGYEQYF
TRBJ1-2,TRBD1,14,TRBV5-1,.,TGCGCCAGCAGCTTGGGGGCAGGGGGTGATGGCTACACCTTC,CASSLGAGGDGYTF
TRBJ2-1,TRBD2,16,TRBV19,.,TGTGCCAGTAGTATTAGTCGGGCGGGGGGGCAGGGTGAGCAGTTCTTC,CASSISRAGGQGEQFF
TRBJ2-3,TRBD1,16,TRBV9,.,TGTGCCAGCAGCGCGCGGCAGGGGGCCCTCACAGATACGCAGTATTTT,CASSARQGALTDTQYF
TRBJ2-7,TRBD1,14,TRBV2,once,TGTGCCAGCAGTGATTCCGGGACAGGGCCCGAGCAGTACTTC,CASSDSGTGPEQYF
TRBJ2-1,TRBD2,17,TRBV7-6,.,TGTGCCAGCAGCCTGAGACTAGCGGGAGCGTCCTACAATGAGCAGTTCTTC,CASSLRLAGASYNEQFF
TRBJ1-2,.,14,TRBV5-1,.,TGCGCCAGCAGCTTGGACCCCCTGGGGCAGGGCTACACCTTC,CASSLDPLGQGYTF
TRBJ2-7,TRBD1,14,TRBV2,.,TGTGCCAGCAGTGCTACAGGGGGCGGGTACGAGCAGTACTTC,CASSATGGGYEQYF
TRBJ2-7,TRBD2,14,TRBV19,once,TGTGCCAGTAGTATAGATCTGGCGGGAGGAGAGCAGTACTTC,CASSIDLAGGEQYF
TRBJ1-5,.,13,TRBV30,.,TGTGCCTGGGAGGGAAAGCACAATCAGCCCCAGCATTTT,CAWEGKHNQPQHF
TRBJ2-1,TRBD2,15,TRBV9,.,TGTGCCAGCAGCGGGCTAGCGGACCCCTTCGGTGAGCAGTTCTTC,CASSGLADPFGEQFF
TRBJ1-2,.,13,TRBV6-5,.,TGTGCCACCGGCACAGGTGTCGTCTATGGCTACACCTTC,CATGTGVVYGYTF
TRBJ2-7,TRBD2,13,TRBV7-6,.,TGTGCCAGCAGCTTAAGCGGGAGGCACGAGCAGTACTTC,CASSLSGRHEQYF
TRBJ2-7,TRBD1,14,TRBV19,.,TGTGCCAGTAGTATATCAGGGGGCAACTACGAGCAGTACTTC,CASSISGGNYEQYF
TRBJ2-7,.,17,TRBV4-3,.,TGCGCCAGCAGCCAAGAGCCGTCGAGTCGTCGGAGCAACGAGCAGTACTTC,CASSQEPSSRRSNEQYF
TRBJ1-4,.,14,TRBV11-2,.,TGTGCCAGCAGCTCAACAGGGTTCGGGGAAAAACTGTTTTTT,CASSSTGFGEKLFF
TRBJ2-7,TRBD2,15,TRBV4-1,.,TGCGCCAGCAGCCTACTAGCGGGGGCCTCCTACGAGCAGTACTTC,CASSLLAGASYEQYF
TRBJ2-7,TRBD1,13,TRBV11-3,.,TGTGCCAGCAGCCTGACAGGGACCTACGAGCAGTACTTC,CASSLTGTYEQYF
TRBJ2-3,TRBD1,15,TRBV27,.,TGTGCCAGCAGTCTTCGGACAGGGGGCCTGGATACGCAGTATTTT,CASSLRTGGLDTQYF
TRBJ1-1,.,15,TRBV7-6,.,TGTGCCAGCAGCTTAGAGGGGGGGTTGAGCACTGAAGCTTTCTTT,CASSLEGGLSTEAFF
TRBJ2-7,.,16,TRBV4-1,few,TGCGCCAGCAGCCAAGATAACTACAGGAGCTCCTACGAGCAGTACTTC,CASSQDNYRSSYEQYF
TRBJ2-7,.,14,TRBV10-2,.,TGCGCCAGCAGTGAGCAACTACCGACCTACGAGCAGTACTTC,CASSEQLPTYEQYF
TRBJ2-7,.,16,TRBV4-1,few,TGCGCCAGCAGCCAAGATACCGGGATAAGCTCCTACGAGCAGTACTTC,CASSQDTGISSYEQYF
TRBJ1-3,TRBD1,16,TRBV4-1,.,TGCGCCAGCAGCCAGTACCGGGACAGGGAACAAAACACCATATATTTT,CASSQYRDREQNTIYF